These T cell receptor beta chains were read from a single sample in a study of T cells in Graves' hyperthyroidism and ophthalmopathy. TCRdb itself ran the multiplex PCR reads through MiXCR, one entry per CDR3 protein. The table has 500,000 to 600,000 distinct CDR3 sequences, 15% to 20% seen once; the top ten hold roughly 44%. Sample: blood. These receptors were obtained from a man aged 35 to 55 with Graves' ophthalmopathy. CDR3s include the opening cysteine and the closing phenylalanine or tryptophan. The D gene is left open where the match is weak. A clone size is listed for some rows: how often the clone was seen (once, few, many), or a class if it is expanded.

>-|few|14|TRBV3-1|TRBJ1-3
CASSPRTPPNTIYF
TGTGCCAGCAGCCCGCGGACGCCCCCCAACACCATATATTTT
>-|-|15|TRBV6-2/TRBV6-3|TRBJ2-5
CASRPSTQPTKTQYF
TGTGCCAGCAGACCTTCGACACAGCCCACGAAGACCCAGTACTTC
>-|-|14|TRBV5-1|TRBJ1-5
CASSSGRDNQPQHF
TGCGCCAGCAGCTCGGGACGGGACAATCAGCCCCAGCATTTT
>TRBD2|-|14|TRBV6-5|TRBJ2-1
CASSYLWGGEQEFF
TGTGCCAGCAGTTACCTCTGGGGGGGGGAGCAAGAGTTCTTC
>-|few|14|TRBV4-1|TRBJ2-2
CASSRGHSAGELFF
TGCGCCAGCAGCCGAGGACACTCCGCCGGGGAGCTGTTTTTT
>-|many|12|TRBV28|TRBJ2-1
CASSLSPREQFF
TGTGCCAGCAGTTTAAGCCCTCGAGAGCAGTTCTTC
>-|many|13|TRBV18|TRBJ2-3
CASSPGLADTQYF
TGTGCCAGCTCACCGGGACTGGCGGATACGCAGTATTTT
>-|-|15|TRBV12-5|TRBJ2-7
CASGLVAGNSYEQYF
TGTGCTAGTGGTTTGGTAGCAGGGAACTCCTACGAGCAGTACTTC
>-|many|15|TRBV12-3/TRBV12-4|TRBJ2-1
CASLRTPPNDNEQFF
TGTGCCAGCCTCAGGACCCCACCGAACGACAATGAGCAGTTCTTC
>TRBD2|many|15|TRBV30|TRBJ2-7
CAWSLRSGRTYEQYF
TGTGCCTGGAGCCTAAGGAGCGGGAGGACCTACGAGCAGTACTTC
>TRBD2|few|15|TRBV27|TRBJ2-3
CASGIAGVLTDTQYF
TGTGCCTCGGGAATAGCGGGGGTTCTCACAGATACGCAGTATTTT
>TRBD1|many|14|TRBV20-1|TRBJ2-7
CSATDRGSPSEQYF
TGCAGTGCAACCGACAGGGGGAGTCCGTCCGAGCAGTACTTC
>-|-|14|TRBV7-6|TRBJ2-7
CASSVDSFGYEQYF
TGTGCCAGCAGCGTAGACAGTTTCGGCTACGAGCAGTACTTC
>-|-|13|TRBV5-1|TRBJ2-7
CASRQGAIYEQYF
TGCGCCAGCAGACAGGGTGCTATCTACGAGCAGTACTTC
>-|few|14|TRBV6-1|TRBJ1-2
CASSTRGWRRGYTF
TGTGCCAGCTCTACGCGGGGGTGGAGGCGAGGCTACACCTTC
>-|-|15|TRBV19|TRBJ2-5
CASRWGVGQQETQYF
TGTGCCAGTCGTTGGGGTGTTGGACAACAAGAGACCCAGTACTTC
>-|-|14|TRBV5-4|TRBJ1-2
CASSFRQSHYGYTF
TGTGCCAGCAGCTTTCGGCAGAGCCACTATGGCTACACCTTC